This entry concerns a single T cell receptor beta chain. Libraries were prepared by immunoSEQ multiplex PCR; TCRdb keeps only in-frame clonotypes and omits some of them. The repertoire holds approximately 5,000 clones, with 60% to 75% as singletons. The data stem from a study of immune evolution from preneoplasia to lung adenocarcinoma. Sequencing was done on a sample of FFPE lung adenocarcinoma in situ tissue. This TCR was sampled from a person aged 55-80 years with lung adenocarcinoma.

The CDR3 DNA reads as TGTGCCAGCAGCCCTCAATGGGGGAGCGGGGGGGGTCTAGGCTACGAGCAGTACTTC. Amino acids: CASSPQWGSGGGLGYEQYF. This sequence joins TRBV9 and TRBJ2-7; 10 bases align to TRBD2. The CDR3 is 19 amino acids. Losses at the gene ends were 4 bases for V and 3 bases for J; bases not matched to a gene: 19. Germline CDR1 is SGDLS and CDR2 is YYNGEE.